This T cell receptor (beta chain) was retrieved from a study of blood T cell repertoires in COVID-19. Turning to the study itself: Material from acute and convalescent COVID-19 was sourced from the United States, Italy and Spain. T cells, B-cell-depleted T cells, or PBMCs supplied cDNA or gDNA.

There are a few counts of this clone. V lost 5 bases to trimming and J lost 5 bases, with 10 bases between them. Per the germline V gene, CDR1 is SGHRS and CDR2 is YFSETQ. CDR3 size: 13 residues. Original data processing: Nucleated cell counts were estimated from reference gene primer amplification. The method was immunoSEQ multiplex PCR; TCRdb's version includes in-frame clones alone and lacks a portion of them. V and J calls and clone size follow that table, whereas D and trimming were derived from the DNA. The sample yields roughly 50,000 clones, roughly 85% seen once. This receptor was identified in a woman of 80 years or more with acute or convalescent COVID-19. The chain combines TRBV5-1 with TRBJ1-4; D possibly corresponds to TRBD1 (5 bases). What was sequenced was peripheral blood. For the CDR3, the DNA is TGCGCCAGCAGGACAGATTACAATGAAAAACTGTTTTTT. Translated: CASRTDYNEKLFF.